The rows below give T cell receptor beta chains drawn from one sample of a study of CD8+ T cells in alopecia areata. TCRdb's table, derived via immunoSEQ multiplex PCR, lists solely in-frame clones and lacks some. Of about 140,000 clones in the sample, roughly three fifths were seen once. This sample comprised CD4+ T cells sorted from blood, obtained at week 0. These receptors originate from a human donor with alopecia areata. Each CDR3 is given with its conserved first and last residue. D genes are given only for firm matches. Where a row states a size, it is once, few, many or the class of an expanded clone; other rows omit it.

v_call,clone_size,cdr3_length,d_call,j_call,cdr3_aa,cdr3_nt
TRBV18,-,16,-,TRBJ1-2,CASSPADPGGSGGYTF,TGTGCCAGCTCACCGGCTGATCCCGGGGGTTCGGGTGGCTACACCTTC
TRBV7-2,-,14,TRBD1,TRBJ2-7,CASSSQGGPYEQYF,TGTGCCAGCAGCTCACAGGGGGGTCCCTACGAGCAGTACTTC
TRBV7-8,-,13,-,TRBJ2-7,CASSLNTQNEQYF,TGTGCCAGCAGCTTAAATACACAGAACGAGCAGTACTTC
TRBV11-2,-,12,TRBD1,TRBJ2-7,CASSSLTGEQYF,TGTGCCAGCAGCTCCCTGACAGGGGAGCAGTACTTC
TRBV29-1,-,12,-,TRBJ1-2,CSVEEAGADYTF,TGCAGCGTTGAAGAGGCGGGGGCCGACTACACCTTC
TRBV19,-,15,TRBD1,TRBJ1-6,CASSLQGVSNSPLHF,TGTGCCAGTAGCCTACAGGGGGTCAGCAATTCACCCCTCCACTTT
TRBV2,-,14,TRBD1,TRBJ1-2,CASSDRGQGKGYTF,TGTGCCAGCAGTGACAGGGGACAGGGGAAGGGCTACACCTTC
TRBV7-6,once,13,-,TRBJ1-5,CASSSAGRQPQHF,TGTGCCAGCAGCTCGGCGGGCCGGCAGCCCCAGCATTTT
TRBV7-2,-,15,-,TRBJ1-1,CASSLDTGVGTEAFF,TGTGCCAGCAGCTTAGATACGGGAGTGGGGACTGAAGCTTTCTTT
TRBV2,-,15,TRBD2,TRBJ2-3,CASSEPGLAGDTQYF,TGTGCCAGCAGTGAACCGGGACTAGCGGGGGATACGCAGTATTTT
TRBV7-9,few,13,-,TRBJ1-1,CASSRTANTEAFF,TGTGCCAGCAGCCGGACAGCGAACACTGAAGCTTTCTTT
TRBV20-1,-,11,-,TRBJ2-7,CSAMQMNEQYF,TGCAGTGCTATGCAGATGAACGAGCAGTACTTC
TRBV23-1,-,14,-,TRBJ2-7,CASSHPRRNYEQYF,TGCGCCAGCAGTCACCCCAGGAGGAACTACGAGCAGTACTTC
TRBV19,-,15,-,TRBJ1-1,CASSIVPQKGTEAFF,TGTGCCAGTAGTATAGTACCGCAGAAGGGCACTGAAGCTTTCTTT
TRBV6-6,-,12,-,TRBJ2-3,CASSPSTDTQYF,TGTGCCAGCAGCCCCTCCACAGATACGCAGTATTTT
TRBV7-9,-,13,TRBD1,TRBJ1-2,CASSLGGGRGYTF,TGTGCCAGCAGCTTAGGAGGGGGCCGGGGCTACACCTTC
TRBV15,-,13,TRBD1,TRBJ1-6,CATGDRSNSPLHF,TGTGCCACCGGGGACAGATCGAATTCACCCCTCCACTTT
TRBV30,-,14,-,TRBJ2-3,CAWSVRRKADTQYF,TGTGCCTGGAGTGTACGTCGGAAGGCAGATACGCAGTATTTT
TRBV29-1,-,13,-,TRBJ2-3,CSVEVWETDTQYF,TGCAGCGTTGAAGTTTGGGAAACAGATACGCAGTATTTT
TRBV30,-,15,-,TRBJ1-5,CAWSSAWGFSQPQHF,TGTGCCTGGAGTTCGGCGTGGGGGTTCAGTCAGCCCCAGCATTTT
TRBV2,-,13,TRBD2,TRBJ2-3,CAESGTSGDTQYF,TGTGCCGAGTCGGGGACTAGCGGGGATACGCAGTATTTT
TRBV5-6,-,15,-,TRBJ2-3,CASSSTASGTDTQYF,TGTGCCAGCAGCTCGACAGCGTCAGGCACAGATACGCAGTATTTT
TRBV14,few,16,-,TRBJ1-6,CASSQDRGTHTSPLHF,TGTGCCAGCAGCCAAGATAGGGGGACACATACTTCACCCCTCCACTTT
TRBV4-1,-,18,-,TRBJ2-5,CASSQSSGSGGPLETQYF,TGCGCCAGCAGCCAATCGTCGGGGAGCGGTGGGCCGTTAGAGACCCAGTACTTC
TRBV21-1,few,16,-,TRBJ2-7,CASSSTRTGQIREQYF,TGTGCCAGCAGCTCTACTAGGACAGGGCAAATACGAGAGCAGTACTTC
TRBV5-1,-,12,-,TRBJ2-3,CASSPTLDTQYF,TGCGCCAGCAGCCCCACCTTGGATACGCAGTATTTT
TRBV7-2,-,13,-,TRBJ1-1,CASSYTMNTEAFF,TGTGCCAGCAGCTACACGATGAACACTGAAGCTTTCTTT
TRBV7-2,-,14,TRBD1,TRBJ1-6,CASSPQGVDSPLHF,TGTGCCAGCAGCCCACAGGGGGTGGATTCACCCCTCCACTTT
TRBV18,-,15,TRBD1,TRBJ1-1,CASSPRRDRATEAFF,TGTGCCAGCTCACCACGTCGGGACAGGGCCACTGAAGCTTTCTTT
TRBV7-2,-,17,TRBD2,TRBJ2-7,CASSNTGTSPISYEQYF,TGTGCCAGCAGCAATACCGGGACTAGCCCCATATCCTACGAGCAGTACTTC
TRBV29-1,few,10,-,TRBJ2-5,CSVRQETQYF,TGCAGCGTCCGACAAGAGACCCAGTACTTC
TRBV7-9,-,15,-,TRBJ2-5,CASSFGRGQGFQAYF,TGTGCCAGCAGCTTCGGACGGGGCCAGGGGTTTCAGGCGTACTTC
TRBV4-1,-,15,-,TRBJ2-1,CASSQAGGLIDEQFF,TGCGCCAGCAGCCAAGCTGGGGGACTCATCGATGAGCAGTTCTTC
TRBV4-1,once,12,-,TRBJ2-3,CASSFGSDTQYF,TGCGCCAGCAGCTTTGGGTCGGATACGCAGTATTTT
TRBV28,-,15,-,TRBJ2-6,CASSSDSSGANVLTF,TGTGCCAGCAGTTCCGACAGCTCTGGGGCCAACGTCCTGACTTTC
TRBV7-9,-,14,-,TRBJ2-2,CASSPNSNTGELFF,TGTGCCAGCAGCCCAAACAGTAACACCGGGGAGCTGTTTTTT
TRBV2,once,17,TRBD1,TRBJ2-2,CASSDFGQGASTGELFF,TGTGCCAGCAGTGATTTCGGGCAGGGGGCGAGCACCGGGGAGCTGTTTTTT
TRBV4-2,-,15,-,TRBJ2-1,CASSQELGAFNEQFF,TGTGCCAGCAGCCAAGAGCTGGGGGCCTTCAATGAGCAGTTCTTC
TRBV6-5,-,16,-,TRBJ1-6,CASSYSTARALSPLHF,TGTGCCAGCAGTTACTCTACGGCCAGGGCATTATCGCCCCTCCACTTT
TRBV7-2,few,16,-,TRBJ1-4,CASSLAVWAVMEKLFF,TGTGCCAGCAGCTTAGCGGTTTGGGCAGTAATGGAAAAACTGTTTTTT
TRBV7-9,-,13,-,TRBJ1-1,CASSSDSYTEAFF,TGTGCCAGCAGCTCCGACAGCTACACTGAAGCTTTCTTT
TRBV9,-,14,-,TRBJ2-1,CASSVAVQSNEQFF,TGTGCCAGCAGCGTAGCCGTACAGAGCAATGAGCAGTTCTTC
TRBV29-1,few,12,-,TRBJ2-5,CSVEGGGETQYF,TGCAGCGTTGAGGGAGGCGGTGAGACCCAGTACTTC
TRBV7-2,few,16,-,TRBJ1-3,CASSVVLRSSGNTIYF,TGTGCCAGCAGCGTAGTCCTGCGAAGCTCTGGAAACACCATATATTTT
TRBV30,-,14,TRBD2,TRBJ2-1,CAWTLAGGLSEQFF,TGTGCCTGGACGTTAGCGGGGGGGCTAAGCGAGCAGTTCTTC
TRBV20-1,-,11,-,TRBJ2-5,CSARVPGTQYF,TGCAGTGCTAGAGTACCCGGGACCCAGTACTTC
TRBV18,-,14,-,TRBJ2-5,CASSPQAFQETQYF,TGTGCCAGCTCACCCCAAGCGTTTCAAGAGACCCAGTACTTC
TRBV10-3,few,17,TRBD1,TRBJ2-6,CASRRGQGSAGANVLTF,TGTGCCTCCCGGAGAGGACAGGGTTCCGCTGGGGCCAACGTCCTGACTTTC
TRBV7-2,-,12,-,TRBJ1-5,CASSLLGQPQHF,TGTGCCAGCAGCTTACTCGGTCAGCCCCAGCATTTT
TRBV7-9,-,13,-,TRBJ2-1,CASTSSRKYKQFF,TGTGCCAGCACAAGTTCTCGGAAATATAAGCAGTTCTTC
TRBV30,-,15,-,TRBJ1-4,CAWTRRGTANEKLFF,TGTGCCTGGACTCGAAGGGGCACCGCCAATGAAAAACTGTTTTTT
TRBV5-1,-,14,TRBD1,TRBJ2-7,CASSSGDRHYEQYF,TGCGCCAGCAGCTCCGGGGACAGGCACTACGAGCAGTACTTC
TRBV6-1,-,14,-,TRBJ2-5,CASSGTASQETQYF,TGTGCCAGCTCAGGAACAGCCTCTCAAGAGACCCAGTACTTC
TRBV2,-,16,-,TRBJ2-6,CASSGAVTSGANVLTF,TGTGCCAGCAGTGGGGCAGTCACCTCTGGGGCCAACGTCCTGACTTTC
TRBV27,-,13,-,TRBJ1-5,CASRRALPQPQHF,TGTGCCAGCAGAAGGGCCCTACCACAGCCCCAGCATTTT
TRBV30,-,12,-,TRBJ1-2,CAWSAGGPGYTF,TGTGCCTGGAGTGCGGGCGGACCTGGCTACACCTTC
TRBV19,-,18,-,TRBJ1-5,CASSSPPGRARSNQPQHF,TGTGCCAGTAGTAGCCCCCCGGGACGGGCACGGAGCAATCAGCCCCAGCATTTT